These 25 T cell receptor beta chains came from one sample sequenced in a study of blood T cell repertoires in COVID-19. Repertoires were generated with immunoSEQ multiplex PCR, while TCRdb's copy carries only in-frame clones and drops some. The sample contains about 230,000 clones, less than 90% of which appear only once. The source material was peripheral blood. All receptors come from a woman in her 70s with active or convalescent COVID-19.

This chain links TRBV27 with TRBJ2-1; 8 bases align to TRBD2. Germline CDR1 is MNHEY and CDR2 is SMNVEV (reference sequence). The trim removed 2 bases at V and 0 bases at J, leaving 6 bases unmatched. The CDR3 totals 17 residues. Written as DNA, the CDR3 is TGTGCCAGCAGTTTACGGGAGGGAGAAAGCTCCTACAATGAGCAGTTCTTC. Translated: CASSLREGESSYNEQFF.

The chain combines TRBV24-1 with TRBJ2-5; TRBD1 agrees at 8 bases. The CDR3 is 15 amino acids. With 3 bases clipped from V and 4 bases from J, the junction kept 6 bases outside the gene matches. Germline V gives CDR1 KGHDR, CDR2 SFDVKD. CDR3 in amino acids: CATSDPTGDGETQYF. In nucleotides, the CDR3 is TGTGCCACCAGTGATCCGACAGGGGATGGAGAGACCCAGTACTTC.

In this sample, this clone turned up once. The chain links TRBV10-2 to TRBJ1-4, with D unclear. With 5 bases removed from V and 8 bases from J, the gap between germline ends came to 21 bases. The germline V gene has CDR1 WSHSY and CDR2 SAAADI. The length of the CDR3 is 16 residues. The CDR3, as DNA: TGCGCCAGCAGTCCAATACCCGGACTTCGGGAAGAAAAACTGTTTTTT. Amino acid sequence: CASSPIPGLREEKLFF.

The J gene is TRBJ2-2, the V gene TRBV2; weak D call: TRBD1 (5 bases). V was trimmed by 6 bases and J by 5 bases, leaving 13 bases between them. The CDR3 runs 14 residues. The germline gives CDR1 SNHLY, CDR2 FYNNEI. The CDR3 reads CASRLNRGTGELFF. CDR3 nucleotides: TGTGCCAGCAGGCTGAATAGGGGAACCGGGGAGCTGTTTTTT.

V usage is TRBV2 and J usage is TRBJ2-3; 9 nucleotides align to TRBD2. The V segment lost 5 bases and the J segment 6 bases; nucleotides outside the gene matches: 9. Germline-derived CDR1 and CDR2 are SNHLY and FYNNEI. CDR3 size: 15 residues. The CDR3 coding sequence is TGTGCCAGCAGTCGGACTAGCGCGTCAGGGGATACGCAGTATTTT. Translation gives CASSRTSASGDTQYF.

The rearrangement links TRBV2 to TRBJ2-6; weak D call: TRBD1 (5 bases). Germline V gene lookup returns CDR1 SNHLY and CDR2 FYNNEI. The CDR3 contains 17 residues. V was shortened by 6 bases and J by 2 bases, with 17 bases between the two germline ends. The CDR3 nucleotides are TGTGCCAGCAGGGCAGGGTTCCTTCCCACTGGGGCCAACGTCCTGACTTTC. Its translation is CASRAGFLPTGANVLTF.

The chain joins TRBV19 to TRBJ1-2, with a tentative D call TRBD1 (6 bases). The germline V gene encodes CDR1 LNHDA and CDR2 SQIVND (reference sequence). This CDR3 has 17 residues. The ends were cut back, 8 bases at V and 7 bases at J, with 29 bases in the middle. The CDR3 DNA follows: TGTGCCAGTTCTCTTATTGAGGCAGGGGCCGCCGCAGGTGGCTACACCTTC. It translates to CASSLIEAGAAAGGYTF.

The J gene is TRBJ1-1, the V gene TRBV28, with D perhaps matching TRBD1 (5 bases). Trimming cost V 6 bases and J 3 bases, with 11 bases left between them. This CDR3 contains 13 residues. Germline CDR1 and CDR2: MDHEN and SYDVKM. CDR3: CASRLTGYTEAFF. The CDR3 DNA sequence: TGTGCCAGCAGACTTACAGGTTACACTGAAGCTTTCTTT.

The chain uses TRBV9 and TRBJ2-3; the D gene is possibly TRBD2 (7 bases). This CDR3 has 14 residues. Germline V gene lookup returns CDR1 SGDLS and CDR2 YYNGEE. Trimming shortened V by 0 bases and J by 4 bases, and 9 bases separated the two germline ends. DNA for the CDR3: TGTGCCAGCAGCGTAGTGGGGGGGCCAGATACGCAGTATTTT. Protein: CASSVVGGPDTQYF.

The chain couples TRBV5-6 to TRBJ2-1; 7 bases agree with TRBD1. The ends lost 2 bases at V and 0 bases at J; junction bases unmatched: 5. Germline V gene sequence: CDR1 SGHDT, CDR2 YYEEEE. This CDR3 is built from 16 residues. CDR3 residues: CASSLNRGSSYNEQFF. DNA for the CDR3: TGTGCCAGCAGCTTAAACAGGGGAAGCTCCTACAATGAGCAGTTCTTC. The complete variable domain, with remaining parts taken from reference TRBV5-6 and TRBJ2-1, reads DAGVTQSPTHLIKTRGQQVTLRCSPKSGHDTVSWYQQALGQGPQFIFQYYEEEERQRGNFPDRFSGHQFPNYSSELNVNALLLGDSALYLCASSLNRGSSYNEQFFGPGTRLTVL.

The chain has TRBV7-6 and TRBJ2-3, with 10 bases aligning to TRBD2. This CDR3 region has 17 residues. V was clipped by 5 bases and J by 9 bases; unmatched bases: 17. Germline CDR1 is SGHVS and CDR2 is FNYEAQ. The CDR3 loop is CASSPYRLSGGSGTQYF. DNA of the CDR3: TGTGCCAGCAGCCCCTACCGCCTTAGCGGGGGGTCCGGGACGCAGTATTTT.

The V gene is TRBV3-1 (or the pseudogene TRBV3-2), the J gene TRBJ2-2; D not resolved. Per the germline V gene, CDR1 is LGHDT and CDR2 is YNNKEL (reference sequence). Trimming left V 1 base short and J 1 base short, with 7 bases between. There are 15 residues in the CDR3. The CDR3 sequence is CASSQGALNTGELFF. The CDR3 DNA reads TGTGCCAGCAGCCAAGGGGCTCTGAACACCGGGGAGCTGTTTTTT.

As DNA, the CDR3 is TGTGCCGAGGGGACTCAAGAGACCCAGTACTTC. The encoded protein is CAEGTQETQYF. This chain uses TRBV7-2 with TRBJ2-5, with D possibly TRBD2 on 6 matching bases. V was shortened by 11 bases and J by 2 bases, with 9 bases between the two germline ends. The CDR3 covers 11 residues. The germline V gene encodes CDR1 SGHTA and CDR2 FQGNSA.

The chain couples TRBV18 to TRBJ2-7, with TRBD2 matching over 15 bases. Germline V gene sequence: CDR1 KGHSH, CDR2 LQKENI. CDR3 length equals 17 residues. With V trimmed by 6 bases and J by 7 bases, 13 bases remained unmatched. CDR3 nucleotide sequence: TGTGCCAGCTCTTTTGCTGGACTAGCGGGAGGGCCGGGAGAGCAGTACTTC. It codes for CASSFAGLAGGPGEQYF.

The chain has TRBV7-9 and TRBJ2-1; maybe TRBD2 (5 bases). CDR1 and CDR2 (germline): SEHNR, FQNEAQ (reference sequence). The ends were cut back, 2 bases at V and 6 bases at J, with 8 bases in the middle. CDR3 length: 13 amino acids. CDR3 sequence: CASSLQEGNEQFF. The DNA of the CDR3 is TGTGCCAGCAGCTTACAAGAGGGCAATGAGCAGTTCTTC.

This chain uses TRBV19 with TRBJ2-7; a possible D gene is TRBD1 (5 bases). The V and J ends lost 4 bases and 3 bases respectively, with 16 bases between them. Germline V CDR1 and CDR2: LNHDA, SQIVND (reference sequence). The CDR3 covers 15 residues. The CDR3 loop is CASSTFRGQGYEQYF. The CDR3 region has the DNA TGTGCCAGTAGTACATTCCGCGGACAAGGCTACGAGCAGTACTTC.

The chain has TRBV25-1 and TRBJ1-2; 7 nucleotides agree with TRBD1. V shed 7 bases, J shed 2 bases, and the junction held 4 bases outside the gene matches. This CDR3 contains 13 residues. Germline V gene lookup returns CDR1 MGHDK and CDR2 SYGVNS. The CDR3, as DNA: TGTGCCAGCACTGGGACAGAGAACTATGGCTACACCTTC. This codes for CASTGTENYGYTF.

The genes are TRBV5-6 and TRBJ1-2; weak D call: TRBD1 (5 bases). V was clipped by 4 bases and J by 8 bases, with 12 bases between them. Germline values: CDR1 SGHDT, CDR2 YYEEEE. This CDR3 comprises 12 residues. Written as DNA, the CDR3 is TGTGCCAGCAGCAATGGACACGTAGGCTACACCTTC. Amino acids: CASSNGHVGYTF. The full variable domain, with the rest looked up from reference TRBV5-6 and TRBJ1-2, is DAGVTQSPTHLIKTRGQQVTLRCSPKSGHDTVSWYQQALGQGPQFIFQYYEEEERQRGNFPDRFSGHQFPNYSSELNVNALLLGDSALYLCASSNGHVGYTFGSGTRLTVV.

CDR3 protein: CASSYSGRAGRGYTF. In DNA form, the CDR3 reads TGTGCCAGCAGTTACTCGGGCAGGGCCGGACGTGGCTACACCTTC. This sequence joins TRBV6-5 and TRBJ1-2; D may be TRBD1 (5 bases). CDR1 is MNHEY, CDR2 SVGAGI, per germline. The CDR3 sequence is 15 residues long. V lost 0 bases and J 7 bases, leaving 15 bases between the germline ends.

V and J are TRBV28 and TRBJ1-2; 8 bases match TRBD1. Per the germline V gene, CDR1 is MDHEN and CDR2 is SYDVKM. The CDR3 consists of 15 residues. The V segment lost 3 bases and the J segment 8 bases; nucleotides outside the gene matches: 11. Here the CDR3 DNA reads TGTGCCAGCAGTTTGGGCGGACAGGGTAGGCAGGGCTACACCTTC. It yields the protein CASSLGGQGRQGYTF.

The chain uses TRBV6-1 and TRBJ2-1; D gene uncertain. This CDR3 is built from 13 residues. Trimming cost V 2 bases and J 4 bases, with 6 bases left between them. Germline V gene data show CDR1 as MNHNS and CDR2 as SASEGT. CDR3 region: CASSELRYNEQFF. CDR3 coding DNA: TGTGCCAGCAGTGAACTGCGGTACAATGAGCAGTTCTTC.

This clone turned up a few times. Distinct nucleotide sequences in the sample also encode this CDR3. The rearrangement links TRBV18 to TRBJ2-7, with D possibly matching TRBD2 (5 bases). Germline V lookup: CDR1 KGHSH, CDR2 LQKENI. This CDR3 is 13 amino acids long. With 3 bases removed from V and 2 bases from J, the gap between germline ends came to 8 bases. The chain's CDR3 is CASSPPGTYEQYF. The CDR3 DNA is TGTGCCAGCTCACCCCCCGGGACCTACGAGCAGTACTTC.

The chain couples TRBV30 to TRBJ1-2, with D possibly TRBD1 on 6 matching bases. CDR3 size: 14 residues. V was cut by 5 bases and J by 1 base, with 14 bases left in between. Looked up from germline, CDR1 is GTSNPN and CDR2 is SVGIG (reference sequence). For the CDR3, the DNA is TGTGCCTGGGGAAGGGGGATGGGTAACTATGGCTACACCTTC. Translating it yields CAWGRGMGNYGYTF.

V is TRBV6-5 and J is TRBJ2-4, with D uncertain. CDR3 size: 13 residues. The germline gives CDR1 MNHEY, CDR2 SVGAGI. V was pared by 6 bases and J by 8 bases, with 14 bases between. The CDR3 spells CASRSGFGDIQYF. The CDR3 DNA follows: TGTGCCAGCAGAAGTGGGTTCGGAGACATTCAGTACTTC.

As regards this clone: Germline is not matched at one junction end, which may reflect a read error. The chain joins TRBV7-6 to TRBJ2-1, with D tentatively TRBD2 (6 bases). Germline V gene data show CDR1 as SGHVS and CDR2 as FNYEAQ. The CDR3 has 14 residues. CDR3 region: CASSFSGPYSEQFF. Here the CDR3 DNA reads TGTGCCAGCAGCTTCAGCGGGCCCTACAGTGAGCAGTTCTTC.